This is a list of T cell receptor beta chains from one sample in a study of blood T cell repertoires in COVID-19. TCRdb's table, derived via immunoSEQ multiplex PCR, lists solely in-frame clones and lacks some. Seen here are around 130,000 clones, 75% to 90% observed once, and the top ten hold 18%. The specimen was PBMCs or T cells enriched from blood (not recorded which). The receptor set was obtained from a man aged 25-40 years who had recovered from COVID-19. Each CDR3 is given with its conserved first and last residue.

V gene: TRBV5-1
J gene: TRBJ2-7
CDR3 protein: CASSWGQGGTYEQYF

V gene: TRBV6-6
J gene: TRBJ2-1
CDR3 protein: CASRADAPLFF

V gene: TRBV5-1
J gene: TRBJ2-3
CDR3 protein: CASRLAGGPPDTQYF

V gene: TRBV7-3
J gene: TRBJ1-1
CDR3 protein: CASSPGGTEAFF

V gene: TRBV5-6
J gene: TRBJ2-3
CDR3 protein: CASINAGADTQYF

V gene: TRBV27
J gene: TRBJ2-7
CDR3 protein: CASSFTGGYEQYF

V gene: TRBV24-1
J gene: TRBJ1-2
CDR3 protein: CATSDIDGKGYTF

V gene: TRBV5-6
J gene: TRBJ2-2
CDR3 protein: CASGGLAHKNTGELFF

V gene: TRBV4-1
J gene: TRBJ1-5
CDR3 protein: CASSPQQGTLNQPQHF

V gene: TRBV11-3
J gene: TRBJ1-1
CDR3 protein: CASSQGFRTEAFF

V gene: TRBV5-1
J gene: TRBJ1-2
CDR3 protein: CASSLLSGGAHGYTF

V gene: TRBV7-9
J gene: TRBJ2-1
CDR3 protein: CASSDSLTEYNEQFF

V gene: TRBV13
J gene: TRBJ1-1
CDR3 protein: CASSLSNTEAFF

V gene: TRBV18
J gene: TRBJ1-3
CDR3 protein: CASSPTQGAYGNTIYF

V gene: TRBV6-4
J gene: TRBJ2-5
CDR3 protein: CASSDPLQGRVQETQYF

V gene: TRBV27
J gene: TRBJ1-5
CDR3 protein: CASNSPRGSQPQHF

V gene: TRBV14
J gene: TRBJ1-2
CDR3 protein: CASSRLTGGKGYTF

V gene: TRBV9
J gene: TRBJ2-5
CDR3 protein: CASSRSGETQYF

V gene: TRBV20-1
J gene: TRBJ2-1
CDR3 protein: CSARTGTQQFF

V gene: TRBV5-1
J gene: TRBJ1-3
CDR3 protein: CASSLDVVGASGNTIYF

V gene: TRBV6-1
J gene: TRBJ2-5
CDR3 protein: CASSEGGGGAETQYF

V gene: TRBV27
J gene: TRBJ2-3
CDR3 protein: CASSAMTTTGRDTQYF

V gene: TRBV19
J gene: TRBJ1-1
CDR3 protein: CASSIYLPGAEAFF

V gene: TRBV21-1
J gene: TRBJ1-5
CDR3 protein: CASRHRTVRNQPQHF

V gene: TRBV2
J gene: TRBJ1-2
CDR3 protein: CASRLTAGAGDTF